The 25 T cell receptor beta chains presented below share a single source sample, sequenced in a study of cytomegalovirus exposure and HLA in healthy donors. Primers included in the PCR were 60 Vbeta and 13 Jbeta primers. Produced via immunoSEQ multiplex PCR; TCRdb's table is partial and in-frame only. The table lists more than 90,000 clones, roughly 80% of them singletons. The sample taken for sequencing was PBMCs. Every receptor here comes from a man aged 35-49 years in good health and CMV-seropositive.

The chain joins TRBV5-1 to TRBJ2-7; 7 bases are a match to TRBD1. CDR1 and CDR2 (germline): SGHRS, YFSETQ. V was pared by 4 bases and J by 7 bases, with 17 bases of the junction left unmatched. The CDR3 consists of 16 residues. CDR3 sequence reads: CASSPGGWQGVREQYF. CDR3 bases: TGCGCCAGCAGCCCGGGCGGATGGCAGGGGGTTAGGGAGCAGTACTTC.

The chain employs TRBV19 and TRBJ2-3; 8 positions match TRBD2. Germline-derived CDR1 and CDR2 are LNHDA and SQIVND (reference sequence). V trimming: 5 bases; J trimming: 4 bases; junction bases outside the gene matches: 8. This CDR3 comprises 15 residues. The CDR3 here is CASSGAGDAADTQYF. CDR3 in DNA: TGTGCCAGTAGTGGAGCGGGGGATGCTGCAGATACGCAGTATTTT. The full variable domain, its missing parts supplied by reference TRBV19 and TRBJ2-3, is DGGITQSPKYLFRKEGQNVTLSCEQNLNHDAMYWYRQDPGQGLRLIYYSQIVNDFQKGDIAEGYSVSREKKESFPLTVTSAQKNPTAFYLCASSGAGDAADTQYFGPGTRLTVL.

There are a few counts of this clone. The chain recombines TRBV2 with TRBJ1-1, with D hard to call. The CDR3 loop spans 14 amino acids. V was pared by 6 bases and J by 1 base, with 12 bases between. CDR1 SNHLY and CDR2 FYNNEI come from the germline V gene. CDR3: CASRSGVQNTEAFF. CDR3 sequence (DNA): TGTGCCAGCAGGAGCGGGGTTCAGAACACTGAAGCTTTCTTT.

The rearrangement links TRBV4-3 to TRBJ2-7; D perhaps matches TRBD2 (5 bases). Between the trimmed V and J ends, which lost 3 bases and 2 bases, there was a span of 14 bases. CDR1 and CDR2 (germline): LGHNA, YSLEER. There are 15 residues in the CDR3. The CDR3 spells CASSQGRGSTYEQYF. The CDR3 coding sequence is TGCGCCAGCAGCCAGGGTCGGGGTTCTACCTACGAGCAGTACTTC.

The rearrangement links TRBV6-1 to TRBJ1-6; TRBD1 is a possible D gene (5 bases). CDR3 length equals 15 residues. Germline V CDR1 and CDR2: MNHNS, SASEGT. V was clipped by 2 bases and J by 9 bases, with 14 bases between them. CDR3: CASSESGQGISPLHF. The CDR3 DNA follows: TGTGCCAGCAGTGAATCTGGGCAGGGTATTTCACCCCTCCACTTT.

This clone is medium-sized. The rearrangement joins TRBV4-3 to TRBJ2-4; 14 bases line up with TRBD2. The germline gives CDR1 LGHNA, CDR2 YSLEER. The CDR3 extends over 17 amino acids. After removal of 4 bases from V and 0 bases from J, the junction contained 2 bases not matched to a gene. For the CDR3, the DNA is TGCGCCAGCAGCCCGGGACTAGCGGGGGAAGCCAAAAACATTCAGTACTTC. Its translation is CASSPGLAGEAKNIQYF.

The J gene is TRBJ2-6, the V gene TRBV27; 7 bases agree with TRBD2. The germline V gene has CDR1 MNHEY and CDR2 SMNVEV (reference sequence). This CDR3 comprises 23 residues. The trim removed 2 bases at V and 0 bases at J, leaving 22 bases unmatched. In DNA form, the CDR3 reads TGTGCCAGCAGTTTAATAAACCCCCAAACCGTTATCTGGACTAGCTCTGGGGCCAACGTCCTGACTTTC. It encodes CASSLINPQTVIWTSSGANVLTF.

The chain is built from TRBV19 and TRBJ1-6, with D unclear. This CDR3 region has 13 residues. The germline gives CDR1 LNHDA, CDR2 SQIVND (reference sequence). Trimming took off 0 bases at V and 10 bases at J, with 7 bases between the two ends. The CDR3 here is CASSIDYISPLHF. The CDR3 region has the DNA TGTGCCAGTAGTATAGACTATATATCACCCCTCCACTTT.

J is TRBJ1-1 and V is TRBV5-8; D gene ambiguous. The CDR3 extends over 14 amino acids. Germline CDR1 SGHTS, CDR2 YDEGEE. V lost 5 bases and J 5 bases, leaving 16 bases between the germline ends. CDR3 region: CASRLPGERTEAFF. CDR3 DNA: TGTGCCAGCAGACTGCCGGGAGAGAGGACTGAAGCTTTCTTT.

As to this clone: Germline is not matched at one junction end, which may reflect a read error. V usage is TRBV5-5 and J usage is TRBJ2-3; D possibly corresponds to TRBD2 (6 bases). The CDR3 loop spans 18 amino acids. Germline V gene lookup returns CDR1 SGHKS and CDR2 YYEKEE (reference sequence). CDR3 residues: CASSQDRERGVRTDTQYF. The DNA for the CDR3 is TGCGCCAGCAGCCAAGATCGGGAGAGGGGAGTGCGCACAGATACGCAGTATTTT.

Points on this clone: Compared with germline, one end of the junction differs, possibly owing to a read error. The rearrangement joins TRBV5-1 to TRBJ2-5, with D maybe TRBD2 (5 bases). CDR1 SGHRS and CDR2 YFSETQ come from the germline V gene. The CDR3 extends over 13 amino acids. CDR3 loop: CASSFGDQEAQYF. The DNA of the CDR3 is TGCGCCAGCAGCTTCGGGGATCAAGAGGCCCAGTACTTC.

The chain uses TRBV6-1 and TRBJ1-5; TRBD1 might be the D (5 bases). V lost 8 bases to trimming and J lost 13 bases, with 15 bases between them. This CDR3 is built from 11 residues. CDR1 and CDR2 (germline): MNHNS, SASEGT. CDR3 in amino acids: CASGEQETQHF. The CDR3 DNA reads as TGTGCCAGCGGAGAACAGGAGACACAGCATTTT.

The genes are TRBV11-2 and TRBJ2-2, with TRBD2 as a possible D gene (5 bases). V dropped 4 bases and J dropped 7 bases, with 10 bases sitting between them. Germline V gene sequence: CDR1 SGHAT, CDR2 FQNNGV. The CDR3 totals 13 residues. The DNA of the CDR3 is TGTGCCAGCAGCTCCGGGGTTATCGGGGAGCTGTTTTTT. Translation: CASSSGVIGELFF. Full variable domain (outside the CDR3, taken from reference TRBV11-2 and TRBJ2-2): EAGVAQSPRYKIIEKRQSVAFWCNPISGHATLYWYQQILGQGPKLLIQFQNNGVVDDSQLPKDRFSAERLKGVDSTLKIQPAKLEDSAVYLCASSSGVIGELFFGEGSRLTVL.

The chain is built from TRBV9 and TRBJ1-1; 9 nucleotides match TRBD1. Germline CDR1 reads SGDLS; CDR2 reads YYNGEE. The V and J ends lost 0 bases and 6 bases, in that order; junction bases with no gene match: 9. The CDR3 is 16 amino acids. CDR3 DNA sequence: TGTGCCAGCAGCGTAGATTATGGACAGGGGCGGTCTGAAGCTTTCTTT. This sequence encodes CASSVDYGQGRSEAFF. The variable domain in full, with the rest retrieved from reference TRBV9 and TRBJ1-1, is DSGVTQTPKHLITATGQRVTLRCSPRSGDLSVYWYQQSLDQGLQFLIQYYNGEERAKGNILERFSAQQFPDLHSELNLSSLELGDSALYFCASSVDYGQGRSEAFFGQGTRLTVV.

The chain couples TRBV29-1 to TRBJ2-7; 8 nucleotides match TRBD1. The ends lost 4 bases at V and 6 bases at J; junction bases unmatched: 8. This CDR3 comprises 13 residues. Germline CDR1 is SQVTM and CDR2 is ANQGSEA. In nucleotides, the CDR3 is TGCAGCGTTGGGGGGACAGGAGTGGGCGAGCAGTACTTC. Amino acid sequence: CSVGGTGVGEQYF.

This chain's CDR3 is CASSAGGRELFF. CDR3 DNA: TGTGCCAGCAGCGCAGGGGGCCGGGAGCTGTTTTTT. The chain carries TRBV5-6 and TRBJ2-2; 8 positions match TRBD1. The length of the CDR3 is 12 residues. Germline trimming cut 4 bases from V and 9 bases from J; bases unmatched to any gene: 2. The germline V gene encodes CDR1 SGHDT and CDR2 YYEEEE.

The CDR3 region is CASSFGGRTDTQYF. The CDR3 DNA sequence: TGTGCCAGCAGCTTTGGCGGCCGCACAGATACGCAGTATTTT. The rearrangement uses TRBV11-3 and TRBJ2-3; no firm D call. With 3 bases removed from V and 1 base from J, the gap between germline ends came to 8 bases. The CDR3 totals 14 residues. Germline CDR1 reads SGHNT; CDR2 reads YENEEA.

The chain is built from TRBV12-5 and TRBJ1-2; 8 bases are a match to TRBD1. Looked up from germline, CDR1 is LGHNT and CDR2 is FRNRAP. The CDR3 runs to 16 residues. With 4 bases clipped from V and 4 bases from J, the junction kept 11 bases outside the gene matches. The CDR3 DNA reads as TGTGCTAGTGGTTCCCCCCGACAGGGGTCCCGCTATGGCTACACCTTC. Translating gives CASGSPRQGSRYGYTF.

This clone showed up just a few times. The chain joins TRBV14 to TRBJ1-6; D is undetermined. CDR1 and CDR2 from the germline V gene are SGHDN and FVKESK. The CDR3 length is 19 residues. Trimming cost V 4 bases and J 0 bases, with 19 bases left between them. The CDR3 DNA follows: TGTGCCAGCAGCCCTATGCCCGGTGTGATAAGCTCCTATAATTCACCCCTCCACTTT. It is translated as CASSPMPGVISSYNSPLHF. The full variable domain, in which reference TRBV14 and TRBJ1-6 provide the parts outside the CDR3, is EAGVTQFPSHSVIEKGQTVTLRCDPISGHDNLYWYRRVMGKEIKFLLHFVKESKQDESGMPNNRFLAERTGGTYSTLKVQPAELEDSGVYFCASSPMPGVISSYNSPLHFGNGTRLTVT.

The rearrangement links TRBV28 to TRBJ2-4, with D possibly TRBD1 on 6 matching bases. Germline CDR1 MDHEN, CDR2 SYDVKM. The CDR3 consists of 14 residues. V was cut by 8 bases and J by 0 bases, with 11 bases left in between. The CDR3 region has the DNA TGTGCCAGCGGACAGACCCTAGCCAAAAACATTCAGTACTTC. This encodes CASGQTLAKNIQYF.

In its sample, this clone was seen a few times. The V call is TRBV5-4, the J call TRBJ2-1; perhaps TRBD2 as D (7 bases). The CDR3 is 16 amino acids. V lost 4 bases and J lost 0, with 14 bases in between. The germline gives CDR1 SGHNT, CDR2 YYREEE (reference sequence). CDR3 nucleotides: TGTGCCAGCAGCGGGGGGGGCGGGAGCTCCTACAATGAGCAGTTCTTC. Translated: CASSGGGGSSYNEQFF.

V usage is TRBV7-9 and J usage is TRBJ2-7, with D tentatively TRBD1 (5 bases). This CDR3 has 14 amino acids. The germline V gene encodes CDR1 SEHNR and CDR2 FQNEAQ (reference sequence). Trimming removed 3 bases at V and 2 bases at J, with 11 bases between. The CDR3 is CASSLTVPPYEQYF. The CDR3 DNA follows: TGTGCCAGCAGCTTGACAGTGCCCCCCTACGAGCAGTACTTC. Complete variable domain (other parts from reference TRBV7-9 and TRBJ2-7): DTGVSQNPRHKITKRGQNVTFRCDPISEHNRLYWYRQTLGQGPEFLTYFQNEAQLEKSRLLSDRFSAERPKGSFSTLEIQRTEQGDSAMYLCASSLTVPPYEQYFGPGTRLTVT.

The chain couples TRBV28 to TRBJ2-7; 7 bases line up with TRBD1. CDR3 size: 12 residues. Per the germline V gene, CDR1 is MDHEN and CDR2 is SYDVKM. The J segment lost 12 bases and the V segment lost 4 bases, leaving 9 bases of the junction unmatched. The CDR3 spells CASSSLDRNPYF. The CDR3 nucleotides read TGTGCCAGCAGTTCCCTGGACAGGAACCCGTACTTC.

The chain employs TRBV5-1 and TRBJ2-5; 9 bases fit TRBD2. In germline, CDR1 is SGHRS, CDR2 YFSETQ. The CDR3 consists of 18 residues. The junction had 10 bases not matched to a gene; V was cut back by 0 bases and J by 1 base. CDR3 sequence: CASSLAGAGGGLQETQYF. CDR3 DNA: TGCGCCAGCAGCTTGGCCGGGGCGGGAGGGGGGCTCCAAGAGACCCAGTACTTC.

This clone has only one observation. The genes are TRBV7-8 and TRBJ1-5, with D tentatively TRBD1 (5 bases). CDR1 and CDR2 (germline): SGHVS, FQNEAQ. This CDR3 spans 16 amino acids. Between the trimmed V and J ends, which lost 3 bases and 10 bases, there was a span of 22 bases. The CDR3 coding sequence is TGTGCCAGCAGCTTTACGGCAGGGAGGTCAAGTGGACCCCAGCATTTT. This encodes CASSFTAGRSSGPQHF.